A selection of T cell receptor beta chains follows, all from one sample in a study of blood T cell repertoires in COVID-19. Libraries were prepared by immunoSEQ multiplex PCR; TCRdb keeps only in-frame clonotypes and omits some of them. The table has more than 300,000 clones, approximately 90% seen once. Sequenced sample: PBMCs or T cells enriched from blood (not recorded which). Receptor source: a woman in her twenties or thirties who had been exposed to COVID-19. The conserved cysteine and the conserved F or W are not part of the CDR3 here.

TRBV5-5	ASSQLHTTGGFNSPLH
TRBV10-3	AIRSNQANTEAF
TRBV5-8	ASSHRDRGRYT
TRBV5-6	ASTAHGEDGYT
TRBV5-1	ASSGNRGVAEAF
TRBV21-1	ASSPRYEKLF
TRBV5-1	ASSLGLAGGVVEF
TRBV4-1	ASSQDWGGTGANQPQH
TRBV5-1	ASSSTWDFGGTEAF
TRBV29-1	SVERGGNTIY
TRBV5-1	ASSLVREGETQY
TRBV4-1	ASSKEVAVSGANVLT
TRBV3-1/TRBV3-2	ASSQPTGTSTNEKLF
TRBV2	ASRWGGAHEKLF
TRBV5-1	ASNDQGNTEAF
TRBV6-6	ASISPSYEQY
TRBV9	ASSGTPGGGELF
TRBV5-1	ASKEAAGLYEQY
TRBV6-1	ASSEDGYEQY
TRBV5-6	ASSLTQSNQPQH
TRBV19	ASSTAGGTEAF
TRBV19	ASSRAETQY
TRBV7-4	ASSPPEIEQY
TRBV7-9	ASSLTQPYNEQF
TRBV9	ASSVGGSPGNEQY
TRBV5-4	ASSFIGTRTEAF
TRBV6-2/TRBV6-3	ASSYRRTGVETQY
TRBV6-5	ATTAAGRNYGYT
TRBV5-5	ASQKLAGAYGYT
TRBV29-1	SVEPGMGYGYT
TRBV25-1	ASSVRRQGETQY
TRBV6-5	ASRGRPNTGELF
TRBV6-4	ASSEGAGNQPQH
TRBV5-4	ASSSTSGGSTDTQY
TRBV11-2	ASSRGTGYYGYT
TRBV5-6	ASRPQVNYGYT
TRBV27	ASSSPTGGAGNSPLH
TRBV3-1/TRBV3-2	ASSQVDTETQY
TRBV5-4	ASSFGGGYT
TRBV4-1	ASSQDPGRVQETQY
TRBV5-6	ASSHRPHRDQPQH
TRBV30	AWSPVPTGNEQF
TRBV5-8	ASSLGYSSRETQY
TRBV29-1	SVDKRLTSSTDTQY
TRBV5-4	ASSVSSGGAVYNEQF
TRBV4-3	ASSQDWTGGDEAF
TRBV4-3	ASSQDAQGLETQY
TRBV4-3	ASSPRQGGDQPQH
TRBV2	ASSEWGRGTDTQY
TRBV5-6	ASSLYREPGYGYT
TRBV30	AWSVLQNTEAF